The sequence of this T cell receptor (beta chain) was determined in a study of blood T cell repertoires in COVID-19. Turning to the study itself: The analysed material was cDNA or gDNA that came from T cells, B-cell-depleted T cells, or PBMCs.

The protocol was immunoSEQ multiplex PCR, while the TCRdb copy is restricted to in-frame clones and leaves out a portion. The sample consists of 43,000 or so clones, 86% of them appearing once. The CDR3 is made up of 17 amino acids. Germline values: CDR1 LGHDT, CDR2 YNNKEL (reference sequence). V lost 3 bases, J lost 2 bases, and 5 bases stayed unmatched. The sequencing input was peripheral blood. V gene TRBV3-1 (or the pseudogene TRBV3-2) combines with J gene TRBJ2-6; 9 bases agree with TRBD2. The origin of this receptor is a man between 60 and 70 years old with active COVID-19. In nucleotides, the CDR3 is TGTGCCAGCAGCCAGAACATAGCGGGAGCTGGGGCCAACGTCCTGACTTTC. Its protein is CASSQNIAGAGANVLTF.